These 13 T cell receptor beta chains came from one sample sequenced in a study of cytomegalovirus exposure and HLA in healthy donors. Only in-frame clones appear in the TCRdb table, and some are missing; sequencing was by immunoSEQ multiplex PCR. The sample carries 200,000 to 250,000 clones, approximately 90% recorded once. The sample comprised PBMCs. These receptor sequences come from a woman younger than 35 in good health and CMV-seronegative.

V usage is TRBV10-3 and J usage is TRBJ2-7; D remains unclear. The V and J ends lost 4 bases and 3 bases respectively, with 7 bases between them. The CDR3 spans 12 residues. Germline V gene data show CDR1 as ENHRY and CDR2 as SYGVKD. CDR3 loop: CAISGADYEQYF. The CDR3 DNA reads TGTGCCATCAGTGGCGCGGACTACGAGCAGTACTTC.

This sequence joins TRBV5-1 and TRBJ2-7, with 10 bases that match TRBD2. The CDR3 is 13 residues long. Losses at the gene ends were 4 bases for V and 6 bases for J; bases not matched to a gene: 4. Germline CDR1 and CDR2: SGHRS and YFSETQ. As DNA, the CDR3 is TGCGCCAGCAGCGGCGGGACTAGCGCCGAGCAGTACTTC. It codes for CASSGGTSAEQYF.

The J gene is TRBJ2-5, the V gene TRBV9; 8 bases agree with TRBD2. V dropped 0 bases and J dropped 5; count of bases not matched to a gene: 6. This CDR3 is 15 amino acids long. The germline CDR1 and CDR2 sequences are SGDLS and YYNGEE. The CDR3 region is CASSVGAGGAETQYF. For the CDR3, the DNA is TGTGCCAGCAGCGTAGGGGCGGGAGGCGCGGAGACCCAGTACTTC.

The gene calls are TRBV27 and TRBJ2-7, with 7 bases lining up with TRBD1. V gave up 7 bases and J gave up 3 bases; unmatched junction bases: 6. Per germline, CDR1 MNHEY and CDR2 SMNVEV (reference sequence). There are 13 residues in the CDR3. CDR3 region: CASNRQGDYEQYF. The CDR3 nucleotides are TGTGCCAGCAACCGACAGGGAGACTACGAGCAGTACTTC.

The V call is TRBV2, the J call TRBJ1-3; D may be TRBD1 (5 bases). The CDR3 contains 16 residues. V lost 6 bases and J 2 bases, leaving 17 bases between the germline ends. Germline V lookup: CDR1 SNHLY, CDR2 FYNNEI. CDR3 sequence: CASRGGGTAPGNTIYF. CDR3 sequence (DNA): TGTGCCAGCAGGGGAGGTGGGACTGCACCTGGAAACACCATATATTTT.

The chain has TRBV28 and TRBJ1-5, with 10 positions matching TRBD1. CDR3 length equals 14 residues. V shed 8 bases and J 2 bases; nucleotides not matched to a gene: 3. Germline loops: CDR1 MDHEN, CDR2 SYDVKM. The CDR3 protein is CASLGQGGNQPQHF. The CDR3 nucleotides are TGTGCCAGCCTTGGACAGGGGGGCAATCAGCCCCAGCATTTT.

The chain employs TRBV30 and TRBJ2-7, with a weak D call TRBD1 (5 bases). CDR3 length equals 15 residues. The ends were cut back, 3 bases at V and 2 bases at J, with 17 bases in the middle. Germline lookup yields CDR1 GTSNPN and CDR2 SVGIG (reference sequence). CDR3 bases: TGTGCCTGGAGCCGAACCCTGACAGATCCCTACGAGCAGTACTTC. It yields the protein CAWSRTLTDPYEQYF.

This clone has only one observation. The V and J genes are TRBV28 and TRBJ1-3, with unresolved D. Trimming removed 2 bases at V and 4 bases at J, with 15 bases between. Germline V gene data show CDR1 as MDHEN and CDR2 as SYDVKM. This CDR3 comprises 16 residues. The CDR3 sequence is CASSLLPGMRGNTIYF. CDR3 nucleotides: TGTGCCAGCAGTTTACTCCCAGGAATGAGAGGAAACACCATATATTTT.

The J gene is TRBJ1-1, the V gene TRBV10-3; D gene unclear. The CDR3 has 13 residues. The V gene lost 8 bases and the J gene lost 6 bases, with 16 bases spanning the gap. Germline V CDR1 and CDR2: ENHRY, SYGVKD. DNA for the CDR3: TGTGCCATCGCCGTGACTCTTCGGGCTGAAGCTTTCTTT. This codes for CAIAVTLRAEAFF.

The CDR3 reads CASSLSNTGGPVGELFF. The CDR3 nucleotides read TGTGCCAGCAGTTTATCGAATACGGGTGGCCCCGTGGGGGAGCTGTTTTTT. The chain combines TRBV27 with TRBJ2-2; D remains unclear. The CDR3 has 17 amino acids. V was trimmed by 0 bases and J by 8 bases, leaving 19 bases between them. CDR1 and CDR2 (germline): MNHEY, SMNVEV (reference sequence).

CDR3 protein: CASSALADGETQYF. The CDR3 DNA follows: TGTGCCAGCAGTGCGCTAGCGGATGGGGAGACCCAGTACTTC. The chain carries TRBV6-5 and TRBJ2-5; TRBD2 matches 7 bases. The V segment lost 5 bases and the J segment 5 bases; nucleotides outside the gene matches: 8. Per germline, CDR1 MNHEY and CDR2 SVGAGI. This CDR3 has 14 amino acids.

The rearrangement uses TRBV6-5 and TRBJ1-1; 10 bases line up with TRBD1. V was pared by 8 bases and J by 4 bases, with 7 bases of the junction left unmatched. From germline, CDR1 is MNHEY and CDR2 SVGAGI. The CDR3 is made up of 14 amino acids. CDR3 nucleotides: TGTGCCAGCGGGCGGGACAGGGGTGGCACTGAAGCTTTCTTT. It specifies CASGRDRGGTEAFF.

This rearrangement joins TRBV7-9 to TRBJ1-4; 7 nucleotides match TRBD1. V gave up 3 bases and J gave up 3 bases; unmatched junction bases: 10. The CDR3 runs 17 residues. Germline V gene sequence: CDR1 SEHNR, CDR2 FQNEAQ (reference sequence). CDR3 in amino acids: CASSFHGGGGPNEKLFF. DNA of the CDR3: TGTGCCAGCAGCTTCCATGGAGGGGGCGGACCTAATGAAAAACTGTTTTTT.